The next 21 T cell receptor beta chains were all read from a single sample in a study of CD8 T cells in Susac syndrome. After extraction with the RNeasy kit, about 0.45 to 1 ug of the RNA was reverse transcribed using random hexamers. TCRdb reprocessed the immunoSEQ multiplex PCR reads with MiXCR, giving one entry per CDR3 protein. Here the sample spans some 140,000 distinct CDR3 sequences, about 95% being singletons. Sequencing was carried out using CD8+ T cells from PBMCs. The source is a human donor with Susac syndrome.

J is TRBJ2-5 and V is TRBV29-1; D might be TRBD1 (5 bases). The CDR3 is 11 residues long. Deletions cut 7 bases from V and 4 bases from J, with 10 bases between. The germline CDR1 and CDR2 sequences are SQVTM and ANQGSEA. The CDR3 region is CSARQLETQYF. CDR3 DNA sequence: TGCAGCGCGCGACAGTTAGAGACCCAGTACTTC.

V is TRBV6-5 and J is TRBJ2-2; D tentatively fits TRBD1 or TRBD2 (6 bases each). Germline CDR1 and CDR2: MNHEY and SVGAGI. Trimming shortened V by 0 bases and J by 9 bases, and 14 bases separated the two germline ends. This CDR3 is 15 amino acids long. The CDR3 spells CASSYSTGALRELFF. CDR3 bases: TGTGCCAGCAGTTACTCGACGGGGGCTTTGAGGGAGCTGTTTTTT.

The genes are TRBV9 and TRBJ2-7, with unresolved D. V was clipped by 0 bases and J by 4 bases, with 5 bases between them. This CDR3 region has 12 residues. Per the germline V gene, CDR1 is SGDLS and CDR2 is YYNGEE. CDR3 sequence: CASSVVEYEQYF. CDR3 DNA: TGTGCCAGCAGCGTAGTTGAATACGAGCAGTACTTC.

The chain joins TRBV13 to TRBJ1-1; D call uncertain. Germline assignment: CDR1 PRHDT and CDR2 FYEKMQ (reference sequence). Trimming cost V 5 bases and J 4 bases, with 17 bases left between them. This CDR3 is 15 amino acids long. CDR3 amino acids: CASSPRTHFGTEAFF. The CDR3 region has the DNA TGTGCCAGCAGCCCCCGGACCCATTTCGGCACTGAAGCTTTCTTT.

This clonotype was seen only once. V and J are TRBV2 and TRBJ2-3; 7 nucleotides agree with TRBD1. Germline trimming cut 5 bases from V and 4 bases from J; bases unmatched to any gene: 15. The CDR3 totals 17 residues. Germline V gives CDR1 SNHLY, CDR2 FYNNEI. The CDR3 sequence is CASSSRALRQGADTQYF. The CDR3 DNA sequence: TGTGCCAGCAGTAGTAGGGCGCTACGTCAGGGGGCAGATACGCAGTATTTT.

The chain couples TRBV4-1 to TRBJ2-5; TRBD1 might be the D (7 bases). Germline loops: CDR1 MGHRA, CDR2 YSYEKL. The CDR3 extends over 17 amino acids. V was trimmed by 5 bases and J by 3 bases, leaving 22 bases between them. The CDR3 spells CASSWRAAGGPKETQYF. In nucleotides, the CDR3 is TGCGCCAGCAGCTGGAGGGCGGCAGGGGGTCCCAAAGAGACCCAGTACTTC.

The CDR3, as DNA: TGCAGTGCTAGATCAGGGATCGGGACAACTAATGAAAAACTGTTTTTT. It is translated as CSARSGIGTTNEKLFF. The rearrangement joins TRBV20-1 to TRBJ1-4, with D perhaps TRBD1 (5 bases). The ends were cut back, 2 bases at V and 0 bases at J, with 13 bases in the middle. Germline CDR1 is DFQATT and CDR2 is SNEGSKA (reference sequence). The CDR3 sequence is 16 residues long.

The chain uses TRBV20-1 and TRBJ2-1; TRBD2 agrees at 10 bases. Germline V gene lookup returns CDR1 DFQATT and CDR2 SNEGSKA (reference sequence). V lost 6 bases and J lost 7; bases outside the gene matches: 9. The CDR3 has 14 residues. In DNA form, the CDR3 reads TGCAGTGCCGGACTAGCGGTGGCTAAGAATGAGCAGTTCTTC. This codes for CSAGLAVAKNEQFF.

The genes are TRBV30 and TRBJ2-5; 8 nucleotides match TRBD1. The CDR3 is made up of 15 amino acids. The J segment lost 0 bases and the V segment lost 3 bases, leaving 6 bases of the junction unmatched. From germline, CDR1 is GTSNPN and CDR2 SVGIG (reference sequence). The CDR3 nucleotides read TGTGCCTGGAGCAGGGACAGGACTTACCAAGAGACCCAGTACTTC. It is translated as CAWSRDRTYQETQYF.

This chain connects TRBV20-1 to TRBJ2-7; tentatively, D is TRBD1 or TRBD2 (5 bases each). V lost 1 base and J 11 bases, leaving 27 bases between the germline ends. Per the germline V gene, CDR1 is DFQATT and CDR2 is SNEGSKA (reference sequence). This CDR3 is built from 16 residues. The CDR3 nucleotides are TGCAGTGCTAGAGGTGCGCCCTTGGGGCTAGCTGTTTCAGAGTACTTC. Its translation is CSARGAPLGLAVSEYF.

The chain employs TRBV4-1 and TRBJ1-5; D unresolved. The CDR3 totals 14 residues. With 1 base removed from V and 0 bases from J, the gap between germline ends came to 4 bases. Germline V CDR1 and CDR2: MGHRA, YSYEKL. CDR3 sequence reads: CASSQGGSNQPQHF. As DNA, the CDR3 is TGCGCCAGCAGCCAAGGAGGTAGCAATCAGCCCCAGCATTTT.

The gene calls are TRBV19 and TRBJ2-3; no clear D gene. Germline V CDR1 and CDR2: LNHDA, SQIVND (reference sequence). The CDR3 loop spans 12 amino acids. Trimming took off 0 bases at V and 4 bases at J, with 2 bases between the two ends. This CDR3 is CASSIDPDTQYF. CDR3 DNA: TGTGCCAGTAGTATAGACCCAGATACGCAGTATTTT.

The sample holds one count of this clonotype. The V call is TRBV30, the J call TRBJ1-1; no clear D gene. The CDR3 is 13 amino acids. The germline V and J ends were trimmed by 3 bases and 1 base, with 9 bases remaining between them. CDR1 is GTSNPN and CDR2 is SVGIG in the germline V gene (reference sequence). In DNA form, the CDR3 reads TGTGCCTGGAGCCTCACAGAGAACACTGAAGCTTTCTTT. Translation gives CAWSLTENTEAFF.

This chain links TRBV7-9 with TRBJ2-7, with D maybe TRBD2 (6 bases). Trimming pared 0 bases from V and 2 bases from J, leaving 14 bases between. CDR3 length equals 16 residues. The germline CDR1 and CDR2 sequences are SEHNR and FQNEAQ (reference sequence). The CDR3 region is CASSLARAGQTYEQYF. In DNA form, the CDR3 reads TGTGCCAGCAGCTTAGCGCGGGCGGGGCAAACCTACGAGCAGTACTTC.

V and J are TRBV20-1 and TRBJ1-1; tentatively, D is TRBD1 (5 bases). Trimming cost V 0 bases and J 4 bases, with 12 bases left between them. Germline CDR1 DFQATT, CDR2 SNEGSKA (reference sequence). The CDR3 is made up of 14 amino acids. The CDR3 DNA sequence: TGCAGTGCTAGAGAATGGGGCGAGAGCACTGAAGCTTTCTTT. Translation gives CSAREWGESTEAFF.

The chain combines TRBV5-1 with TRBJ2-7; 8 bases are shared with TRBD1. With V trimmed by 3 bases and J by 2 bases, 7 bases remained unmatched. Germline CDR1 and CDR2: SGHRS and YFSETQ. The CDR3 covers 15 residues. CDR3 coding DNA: TGCGCCAGCAGCTCCCCCGGGACAGGTCCCTACGAGCAGTACTTC. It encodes CASSSPGTGPYEQYF. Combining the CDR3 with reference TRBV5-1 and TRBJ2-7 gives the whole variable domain KAGVTQTPRYLIKTRGQQVTLSCSPISGHRSVSWYQQTPGQGLQFLFEYFSETQRNKGNFPGRFSGRQFSNSRSEMNVSTLELGDSALYLCASSSPGTGPYEQYFGPGTRLTVT.

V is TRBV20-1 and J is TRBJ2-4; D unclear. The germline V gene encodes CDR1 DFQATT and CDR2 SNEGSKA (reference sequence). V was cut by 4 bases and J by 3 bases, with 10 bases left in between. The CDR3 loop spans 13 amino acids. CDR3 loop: CSAKGWDKNIQYF. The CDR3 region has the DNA TGCAGTGCTAAAGGGTGGGACAAAAACATTCAGTACTTC.

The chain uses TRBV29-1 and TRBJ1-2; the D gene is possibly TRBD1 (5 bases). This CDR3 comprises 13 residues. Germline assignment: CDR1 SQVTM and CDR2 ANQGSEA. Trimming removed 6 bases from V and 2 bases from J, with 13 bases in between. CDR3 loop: CSVPMEGNYGYTF. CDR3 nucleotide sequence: TGCAGCGTGCCCATGGAGGGGAACTATGGCTACACCTTC.

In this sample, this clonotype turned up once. CDR3 DNA: TGCGCCAGCAGTACCGGGACAGATAATTCACCCCTCCACTTT. Encoded protein: CASSTGTDNSPLHF. The gene calls are TRBV5-1 and TRBJ1-6, with 7 bases lining up with TRBD1. Germline V gene sequence: CDR1 SGHRS, CDR2 YFSETQ. V lost 5 bases to trimming and J lost 5 bases; unmatched junction nucleotides: 4. The CDR3 totals 14 residues.

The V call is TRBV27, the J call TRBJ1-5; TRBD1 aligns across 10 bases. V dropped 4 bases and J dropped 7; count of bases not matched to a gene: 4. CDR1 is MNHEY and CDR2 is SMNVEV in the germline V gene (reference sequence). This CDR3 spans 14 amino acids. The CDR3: CASSSGQGFQPQHF. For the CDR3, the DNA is TGTGCCAGCAGTTCGGGACAGGGGTTCCAGCCCCAGCATTTT.

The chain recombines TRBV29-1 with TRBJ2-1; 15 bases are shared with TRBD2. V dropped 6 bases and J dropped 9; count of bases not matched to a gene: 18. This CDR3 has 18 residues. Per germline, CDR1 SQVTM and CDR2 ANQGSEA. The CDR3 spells CSVNGLAGGPLDYGEQFF. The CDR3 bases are TGCAGCGTCAATGGACTAGCGGGAGGGCCGCTAGACTACGGTGAGCAGTTCTTC.